The clone carrying this TCR beta chain has just a few counts. Its antigen is as yet unknown. The sample comes from a study of blood T cells in healthy people across ages. The V end lost 4 bases, the J end lost 4 bases, and 10 bases lay between the germline ends. The CDR3 runs to 13 residues. The germline V gene has CDR1 SGHTA and CDR2 FQGNSA. Then a second PCR, running roughly 6 to 12 cycles, was carried out with a sample-barcoded 5' primer and a J-beta primer mix. TCRdb re-derived calls from the 5' RACE reads in MiXCR, one entry per CDR3 protein. The sample includes roughly 1,500,000 distinct CDR3 sequences, approximately 40% of them seen just once. The study's findings and limits: Higher diversity and more naive CD4+ cells were features of long-lived donors, compared to aged donors.

This clonotype was obtained from a woman aged 18-29 years in good health. V and J are TRBV7-2 and TRBJ1-2; D is undetermined. Sample: blood. CDR3 in amino acids: CASSYTPRYGYTF. DNA for the CDR3: TGTGCCAGCAGCTACACACCTCGCTATGGCTACACCTTC.